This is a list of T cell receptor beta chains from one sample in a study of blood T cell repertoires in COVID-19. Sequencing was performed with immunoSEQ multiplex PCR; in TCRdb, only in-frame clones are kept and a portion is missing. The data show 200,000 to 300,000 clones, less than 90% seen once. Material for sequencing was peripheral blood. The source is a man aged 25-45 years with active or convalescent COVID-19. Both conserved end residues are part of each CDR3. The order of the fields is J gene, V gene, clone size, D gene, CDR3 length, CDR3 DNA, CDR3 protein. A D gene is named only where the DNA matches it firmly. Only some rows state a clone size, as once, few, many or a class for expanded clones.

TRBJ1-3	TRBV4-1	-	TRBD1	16	TGCGCCAGCAGCCAGCCGACAGGGACTTCTAGAAACACCATATATTTT	CASSQPTGTSRNTIYF
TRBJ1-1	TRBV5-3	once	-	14	TGTGCCAGAAGCAACTACAGGAGTGGCACTGAAGCTTTCTTT	CARSNYRSGTEAFF
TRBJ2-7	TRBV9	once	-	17	TGTGCCAGCAGCGTAAGGGGACAGGGACTAGGACTCTACGAGCAGTACTTC	CASSVRGQGLGLYEQYF
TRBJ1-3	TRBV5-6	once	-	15	TGTGCCAGCAGCTTGGTGTCAGCGAAAGGAAACACCATATATTTT	CASSLVSAKGNTIYF
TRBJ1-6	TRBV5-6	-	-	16	TGTGCCAGCAGCTTTGACCCGACAAGCTATAATTCACCCCTCCACTTT	CASSFDPTSYNSPLHF
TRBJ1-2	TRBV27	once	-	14	TGTGCCAGCAAGGAGGGGGGGGCTGGGAATGGCTACACCTTC	CASKEGGAGNGYTF
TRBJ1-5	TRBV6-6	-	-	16	TGTGCCAGCAGTTCCGGGGGAGGTCGGAGCAATCAGCCCCAGCATTTT	CASSSGGGRSNQPQHF
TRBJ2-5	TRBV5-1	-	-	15	TGCGCCAGCAGCTTGCATGGCGGGGCCCAAGAGACCCAGTACTTC	CASSLHGGAQETQYF
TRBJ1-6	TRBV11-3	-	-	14	TGTGCCAGCAGTCGACAGAAGATTAATTCACCCCTCCACTTT	CASSRQKINSPLHF
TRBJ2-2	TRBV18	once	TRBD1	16	TGTGCCAGCTCACCCGCAGGGGGCCGGCCCACCGGGGAGCTGTTTTTT	CASSPAGGRPTGELFF
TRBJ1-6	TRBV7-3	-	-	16	TGTGCCAGCAGCTTAACAAGCGGGTCCTATAATTCACCCCTCCACTTT	CASSLTSGSYNSPLHF
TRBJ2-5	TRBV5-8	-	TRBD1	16	TGTGCCAGCAGCTTGGGGGACAGGTTCCAACAAGAGACCCAGTACTTC	CASSLGDRFQQETQYF
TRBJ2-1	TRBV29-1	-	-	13	TGCAGCGTTGAGGACACGATCTACAATGAGCAGTTCTTC	CSVEDTIYNEQFF
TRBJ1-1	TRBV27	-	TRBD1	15	TGTGCCAGCAGTATTATACAGGGGACGAACACTGAAGCTTTCTTT	CASSIIQGTNTEAFF
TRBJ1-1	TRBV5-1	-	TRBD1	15	TGCGCCAGCAGCTTGCCCGGGACAGGGGATACTGAAGCTTTCTTT	CASSLPGTGDTEAFF
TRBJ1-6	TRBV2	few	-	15	TGTGCCAGCAGTGAGAAGAGCTCCTATAATTCACCCCTCCACTTT	CASSEKSSYNSPLHF
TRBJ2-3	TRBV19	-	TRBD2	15	TGTGCCAGTAGTACGACTAGCGGGGACACAGATACGCAGTATTTT	CASSTTSGDTDTQYF
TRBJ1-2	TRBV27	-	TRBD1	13	TGTGCCAGCAGTCGGGACAGCAACTATGGCTACACCTTC	CASSRDSNYGYTF
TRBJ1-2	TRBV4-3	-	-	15	TGCGCCAGCAGCCAAGGGCGGGGCAGGGTGGATGGCTACACCTTC	CASSQGRGRVDGYTF
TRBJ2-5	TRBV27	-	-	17	TGTGCCAGCAGTTTAACACACCCCGGGGGGCAGTTAGAGACCCAGTACTTC	CASSLTHPGGQLETQYF
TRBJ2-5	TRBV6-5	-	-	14	TGTGCCAGCAGTTTTATGGGGGCCCAAGAGACCCAGTACTTC	CASSFMGAQETQYF
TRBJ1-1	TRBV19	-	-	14	TGTGCCAGTAGTCCGCGCCAGGGGAACACTGAAGCTTTCTTT	CASSPRQGNTEAFF
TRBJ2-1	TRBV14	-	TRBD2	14	TGTGCCAGCAGCAGGACTAGCCCTTACAATGAGCAGTTCTTC	CASSRTSPYNEQFF
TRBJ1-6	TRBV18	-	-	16	TGTGCCAGCTCAGTAGGTTCGGCGGTTACCTTTTCACCCCTCCACTTT	CASSVGSAVTFSPLHF
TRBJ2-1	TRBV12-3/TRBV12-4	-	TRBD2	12	TGTGCCAGCAGCCCCGCCGGGAGGGAGCAGTTCTTC	CASSPAGREQFF
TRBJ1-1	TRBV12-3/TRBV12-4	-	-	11	TGTGCCAGCAGTTCACAGCTGACGGCTTTCTTT	CASSSQLTAFF
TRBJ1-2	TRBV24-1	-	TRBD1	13	TGTGCCACCAGTGACAGGACAGGTTATGGCTACACCTTC	CATSDRTGYGYTF